The rows below give T cell receptor beta chains drawn from one sample of a study of T cell changes during pregnancy in multiple sclerosis. Profiling relied on immunoSEQ multiplex PCR, and the TCRdb table lists in-frame clones only, not all of them. The sample has roughly 120,000 clones, 92% seen once. The material was peripheral blood, obtained in the third trimester of pregnancy. All receptors come from a female donor with multiple sclerosis, enrolled in a pregnancy study. CDR3s include the opening cysteine and the closing phenylalanine or tryptophan. The D gene is left open where the match is weak. The listing skips clone size in some rows; elsewhere it reads once, few, many or a size class.

TRBJ2-7 | TRBD2 | TRBV18 | NA | TGTGCCAGCTCTCCTATCGGGGCTAGCGGGACATACGAAGGCGTGGGGTACTTC | CASSPIGASGTYEGVGYF
TRBJ2-7 | NA | TRBV19 | NA | TGTGCCAGTAGTATAATCACGGGGCAGGGGCCTTACGAGCAGTACTTC | CASSIITGQGPYEQYF
TRBJ1-6 | NA | TRBV7-2 | NA | TGTGCCAGCAGCCCAGGAGGCATTTCACCCCTCCACTTT | CASSPGGISPLHF
TRBJ2-2 | TRBD2 | TRBV4-1 | NA | TGCGCCAGCAGCCAAGATCTCTTCAGCGGGAGGGGGTCCGGGGAGCTGTTTTTT | CASSQDLFSGRGSGELFF
TRBJ2-4 | NA | TRBV9 | NA | TGTGCCAGCAGCGTAGAACCGGGGGTCAAAAACATTCAGTACTTC | CASSVEPGVKNIQYF
TRBJ1-1 | NA | TRBV5-1 | NA | TGCGCCAGCAGCTTGAACCGGCAACGGGACACTGAAGCTTTCTTT | CASSLNRQRDTEAFF
TRBJ2-1 | TRBD1 | TRBV29-1 | once | TGCAGCGTTGCGGACAGGGGCCCGTTCTTC | CSVADRGPFF
TRBJ2-3 | NA | TRBV5-1 | NA | TGCGCCAGCAGCTCAAAACAAGTCACAGATACGCAGTATTTT | CASSSKQVTDTQYF
TRBJ1-2 | TRBD1 | TRBV9 | NA | TGTGCCAGCATGGACAGGGGCTTTGGCTACACCTTC | CASMDRGFGYTF
TRBJ2-1 | TRBD2 | TRBV7-9 | NA | TGTGCCAGCAGCTTAGCTAGCGGGAGATACAATGAGCAGTTCTTC | CASSLASGRYNEQFF
TRBJ2-1 | NA | TRBV21-1 | NA | TGTGCCAGCAGCTTGCAGCCGCCGGGACAGGGAGTCCATGAGCAGTTCTTC | CASSLQPPGQGVHEQFF
TRBJ2-7 | NA | TRBV28 | NA | TGTGCCAGCAGTCTGGGGCGTTACTCCTACGAGCAGTACTTC | CASSLGRYSYEQYF
TRBJ1-4 | NA | TRBV19 | NA | TGTGCCAGTAGTGCGGAGTTTCGAGAAAAACTGTTTTTT | CASSAEFREKLFF
TRBJ1-2 | NA | TRBV21-1 | NA | TGTGCCAGCAGCAAGGTACCTGGAGGACAGGGGGATGGCTACACCTTC | CASSKVPGGQGDGYTF
TRBJ2-7 | TRBD1 | TRBV5-4 | NA | TGTGCCAGCAGCTCCAGACAGGGGGGCGAGCAGTACTTC | CASSSRQGGEQYF
TRBJ1-3 | NA | TRBV2 | NA | TGTGCCAGCAGTGTGTCGGGATCGCTTTTCTCTGGAAACACCATATATTTT | CASSVSGSLFSGNTIYF
TRBJ2-1 | NA | TRBV6-5 | NA | TGTGCCAGCAGTAAAGACTGGAGCTCCTACAATGAGCAGTTCTTC | CASSKDWSSYNEQFF
TRBJ1-2 | NA | TRBV7-9 | NA | TGTGCCAGCAGCTTAGTGAGCGACTATGGCTACACCTTC | CASSLVSDYGYTF
TRBJ2-7 | NA | TRBV5-8 | NA | TGTGCCAGCAGTCTCCCCCGGGACTCAAGCTCCTACGAGCAGTACTTC | CASSLPRDSSSYEQYF
TRBJ1-1 | NA | TRBV19 | NA | TGTGCCAGTAGTATAGATGCCCAGGGTGAAGCTTTCTTT | CASSIDAQGEAFF
TRBJ1-5 | TRBD1 | TRBV2 | once | TGTGCCAGCAGTGAATCTGGGACAGGGGCTATTCAGCCCCAGCATTTT | CASSESGTGAIQPQHF
TRBJ1-2 | NA | TRBV7-2 | once | TGTGCCAGCAGCCTGGAGGGGGGGCAGGCTTATGGCTACACCTTC | CASSLEGGQAYGYTF
TRBJ2-3 | TRBD2 | TRBV27 | NA | TGTGCCAGCAGTCGACAACTAGCGGGCATATCCACAGATACGCAGTATTTT | CASSRQLAGISTDTQYF
TRBJ2-6 | NA | TRBV18 | few | TGTGCCAGCTCACCCCGTTCCGGCTCTGGGGCCAACGTCCTGACTTTC | CASSPRSGSGANVLTF
TRBJ1-6 | NA | TRBV5-1 | NA | TGCGCCAGCAGCTTGGATTGGACAGCAGGAAATTCACCCCTCCACTTT | CASSLDWTAGNSPLHF
TRBJ2-2 | TRBD1 | TRBV7-7 | NA | TGTGCCAGCAGCGTCGGGACAGGGAGGGCCGGGGAGCTGTTTTTT | CASSVGTGRAGELFF
TRBJ1-1 | NA | TRBV28 | NA | TGTGCCAGCAGTTTCGGGGCTGAAGCTTTCTTT | CASSFGAEAFF
TRBJ1-5 | TRBD1 | TRBV7-2 | NA | TGTGCCAGCAGCTTGGGACAGGTCAATCAGCCCCAGCATTTT | CASSLGQVNQPQHF
TRBJ1-5 | NA | TRBV7-8 | NA | TGTGCCAGCAGCGAGAGATATAGCAATCAGCCCCAGCATTTT | CASSERYSNQPQHF
TRBJ2-6 | NA | TRBV30 | NA | TGTGCCTGGAGTCCAGGGTGGCCTGGGGCCAACGTCCTGACTTTC | CAWSPGWPGANVLTF
TRBJ2-2 | NA | TRBV7-9 | few | TGTGCCAGCAGCTCCCCGACTAGTACCACCGGGGAGCTGTTTTTT | CASSSPTSTTGELFF
TRBJ2-1 | NA | TRBV2 | NA | TGTGCCAGCAGTGAGGGGGCCCGCTCCTACAATGAGCAGTTCTTC | CASSEGARSYNEQFF
TRBJ2-7 | NA | TRBV7-9 | NA | TGTGCCAGCAGCCCCCGGGACAAAAGTTACGAGCAGTACTTC | CASSPRDKSYEQYF
TRBJ1-3 | NA | TRBV29-1 | once | TGCAGCGTTGAGGTTGACAACTCTGGAAACACCATATATTTT | CSVEVDNSGNTIYF
TRBJ2-1 | TRBD2 | TRBV7-9 | NA | TGTGCCAGCAGCTTTCCGTTTCCTAGCGGGAGAGTCCATGAGCAGTTCTTC | CASSFPFPSGRVHEQFF
TRBJ1-4 | NA | TRBV19 | NA | TGTGCCAGTACGGACAGCCCCTTAAATGAAAAACTGTTTTTT | CASTDSPLNEKLFF
TRBJ2-1 | TRBD1 | TRBV6-6 | NA | TGTGCCAGCAGCCCGGACAGGGCTTTAAATGAGCAGTTCTTC | CASSPDRALNEQFF
TRBJ1-5 | NA | TRBV5-1 | NA | TGCGCCAGCAGCTTGGAGGGACATGAAAATCAGCCCCAGCATTTT | CASSLEGHENQPQHF
TRBJ2-3 | NA | TRBV30 | NA | TGTGCCTGGAGTGTACTGGGTGGCGGGCCCACAGATACGCAGTATTTT | CAWSVLGGGPTDTQYF
TRBJ1-5 | NA | TRBV6-1 | NA | TGTGCCAGCAGTGAAACAGGGAATACCAATCAGCCCCAGCATTTT | CASSETGNTNQPQHF
TRBJ1-2 | NA | TRBV7-9 | NA | TGTGCCAGCAGCTCGGCCTTCACTCTACACGGGACACCTGATGGCTACACCTTC | CASSSAFTLHGTPDGYTF
TRBJ1-5 | NA | TRBV19 | NA | TGTGCCAGTAGTATCCCCAGGGCGGGCAATCAGCCCCAGCATTTT | CASSIPRAGNQPQHF